This T cell receptor (beta chain) was sequenced during a study of prognosis after radiotherapy for stage I lung cancer. By two-round multiplex PCR, the TCR beta CDR3 was amplified from genomic DNA. Individual primers that were specific to each TRBV and TRBJ gene served in first-round PCR. TCRdb processed the multiplex PCR reads anew with MiXCR; each CDR3 protein has one entry. Here the sample spans 20,000 to 25,000 distinct CDR3 sequences, around 46% being singletons. The CDR3 has 15 residues. Germline values: CDR1 LGHDT, CDR2 YNNKEL (reference sequence). About this clonotype itself: A read error is likely here: a far larger clone is one base away.

The clonotype was recovered from a donor over 45 with non-small cell lung cancer. The chain joins TRBV3-1 to TRBJ2-5; perhaps D is TRBD1 or TRBD2 (5 bases each). TRBJ2-7 explains the end of the DNA better; the J call may be wrong. Sequences were derived from PBMCs, sampled before or after stereotactic body radiation therapy (not recorded which). CDR3 in amino acids: CAGSQGPGDLYEQYF. As DNA, the CDR3 is TGTGCCGGCAGCCAGGGACCCGGGGATCTCTACGAGCAGTACTTC.